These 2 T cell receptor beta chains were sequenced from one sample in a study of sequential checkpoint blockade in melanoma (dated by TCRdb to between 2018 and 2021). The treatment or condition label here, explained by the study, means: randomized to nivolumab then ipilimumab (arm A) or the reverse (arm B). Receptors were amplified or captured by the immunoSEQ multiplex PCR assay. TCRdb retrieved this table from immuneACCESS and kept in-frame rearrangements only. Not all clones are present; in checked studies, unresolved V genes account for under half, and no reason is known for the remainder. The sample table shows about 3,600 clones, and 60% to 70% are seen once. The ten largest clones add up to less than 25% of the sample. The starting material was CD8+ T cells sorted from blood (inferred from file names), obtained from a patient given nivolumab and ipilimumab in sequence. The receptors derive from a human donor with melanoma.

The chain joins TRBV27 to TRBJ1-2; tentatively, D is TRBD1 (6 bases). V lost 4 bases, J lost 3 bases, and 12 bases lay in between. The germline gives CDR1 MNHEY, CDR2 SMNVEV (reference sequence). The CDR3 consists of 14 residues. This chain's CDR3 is CASSSAGQHYGYTF. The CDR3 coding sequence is TGTGCCAGCAGTTCAGCAGGACAGCACTATGGCTACACCTTC.

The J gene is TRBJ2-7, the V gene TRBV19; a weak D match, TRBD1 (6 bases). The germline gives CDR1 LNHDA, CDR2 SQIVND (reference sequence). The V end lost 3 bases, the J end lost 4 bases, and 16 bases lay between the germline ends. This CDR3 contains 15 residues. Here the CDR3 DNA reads TGTGCCAGTAGTATGGGGGCAGGGAGAAATTACGAGCAGTACTTC. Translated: CASSMGAGRNYEQYF.